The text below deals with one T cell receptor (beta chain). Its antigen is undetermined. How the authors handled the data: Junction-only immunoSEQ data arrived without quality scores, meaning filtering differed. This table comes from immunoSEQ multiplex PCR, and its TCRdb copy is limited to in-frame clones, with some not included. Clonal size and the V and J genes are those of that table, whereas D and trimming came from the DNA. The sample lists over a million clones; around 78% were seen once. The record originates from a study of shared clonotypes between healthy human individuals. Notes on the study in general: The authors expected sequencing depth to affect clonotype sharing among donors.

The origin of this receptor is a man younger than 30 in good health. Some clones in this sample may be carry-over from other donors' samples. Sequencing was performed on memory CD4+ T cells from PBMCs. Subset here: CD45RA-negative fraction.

CDR3 protein: CASSEDLAANEKLFF. The CDR3 DNA sequence: TGTGCCAGCAGTGAAGATTTGGCAGCTAATGAAAAACTGTTTTTT. This chain connects TRBV6-1 to TRBJ1-4; D not resolved. V lost 1 base and J 3 bases, leaving 9 bases between the germline ends. This CDR3 comprises 15 residues. From germline, CDR1 is MNHNS and CDR2 SASEGT.